The 13 T cell receptor beta chains in this list originate from one sample, sequenced in a study of identical twins. TCRdb analysed the 5' RACE reads with MiXCR anew, one entry per CDR3 protein. The sample gives over 200,000 distinct CDR3 sequences, roughly a tenth of which show up once; more than 8.5% is in the top ten. The sample taken for sequencing was memory T cells sorted from blood. These receptors originate from a man between 50 and 59 years old in good health.

The V and J genes are TRBV3-1 and TRBJ1-1; tentatively, D is TRBD1 (5 bases). V lost 10 bases to trimming and J lost 1 base, with 16 bases between them. This CDR3 has 14 residues. The germline V gene has CDR1 LGHDT and CDR2 YNNKEL (reference sequence). CDR3 residues: CATSSSGGNTEAFF. CDR3 nucleotides: TGTGCCACCTCCTCTTCCGGGGGGAACACTGAAGCTTTCTTT.

This clonotype was seen a handful of times. This rearrangement joins TRBV11-1 to TRBJ2-6, with 8 positions matching TRBD1. V shed 1 base, J shed 4 bases, and the junction held 9 bases outside the gene matches. In germline, CDR1 is SGHAT, CDR2 FQDESV (reference sequence). This CDR3 is built from 18 residues. The CDR3 is CASSLGLDRVSGANVLTF. CDR3 DNA sequence: TGTGCCAGCAGCTTAGGATTGGACAGGGTGTCCGGGGCCAACGTCCTGACTTTC.

The chain is built from TRBV10-3 and TRBJ2-2; perhaps TRBD1 as D (5 bases). Germline CDR1 and CDR2: ENHRY and SYGVKD. This CDR3 has 13 amino acids. V gave up 3 bases and J gave up 4 bases, with 6 bases separating them. The CDR3 DNA reads TGTGCCATCAGTGAAGGGGCCACCGGGGAGCTGTTTTTT. This translates into CAISEGATGELFF.

The rearrangement joins TRBV20-1 to TRBJ2-5; TRBD1 might be the D (6 bases). This CDR3 spans 17 amino acids. Germline V CDR1 and CDR2: DFQATT, SNEGSKA (reference sequence). The germline V and J ends were trimmed by 6 bases and 0 bases, with 23 bases remaining between them. In DNA form, the CDR3 reads TGCAGTGCAATCTCCGGGACACTTCAGAGGTACCAAGAGACCCAGTACTTC. It yields the protein CSAISGTLQRYQETQYF.

This clonotype showed up many times. The rearrangement uses TRBV27 and TRBJ1-6, with no clear D. Per the germline V gene, CDR1 is MNHEY and CDR2 is SMNVEV (reference sequence). V shed 3 bases and J shed 2 bases, with 5 bases lying between them. The CDR3 length is 14 residues. The CDR3 nucleotides read TGTGCCAGCAGTTTCACACCCTATAATTCACCCCTCCACTTT. Translating gives CASSFTPYNSPLHF.

At least ten counts were recorded for this clonotype. The chain carries TRBV28 and TRBJ2-3, with 13 bases fitting TRBD2. CDR1 MDHEN and CDR2 SYDVKM come from the germline V gene. Trimming took 5 bases from V and 2 from J; bases not matched to a gene: 13. The CDR3 length is 19 residues. CDR3 amino acids: CASSQTSGGTMLSTDTQYF. CDR3 bases: TGTGCCAGCAGTCAGACTAGCGGGGGGACCATGCTATCCACAGATACGCAGTATTTT.

A few counts support this clonotype. J is TRBJ2-5 and V is TRBV5-1; tentatively, D is TRBD2 (5 bases). Per germline, CDR1 SGHRS and CDR2 YFSETQ. There are 14 residues in the CDR3. The ends were cut back, 3 bases at V and 2 bases at J, with 11 bases in the middle. The CDR3 bases are TGCGCCAGCAGCTACGATAGCGCTCAAGAGACCCAGTACTTC. Protein: CASSYDSAQETQYF.

This clonotype was detected a few times. This rearrangement joins TRBV20-1 to TRBJ2-7; 8 bases agree with TRBD2. Germline values: CDR1 DFQATT, CDR2 SNEGSKA (reference sequence). With 6 bases clipped from V and 4 bases from J, the junction kept 8 bases outside the gene matches. The CDR3 runs 13 residues. This CDR3 reads CSAPSGSMYEQYF. In DNA, the CDR3 is TGCAGTGCACCGAGCGGGAGTATGTACGAGCAGTACTTC.

This clonotype has at least ten counts. The J gene is TRBJ2-2, the V gene TRBV5-1; D possibly matches TRBD1 or TRBD2 (5 bases each). V dropped 4 bases and J dropped 8 bases, with 15 bases sitting between them. The CDR3 sequence is 14 residues long. CDR1 SGHRS and CDR2 YFSETQ come from the germline V gene. This CDR3 reads CASSQGTSTGELFF. The CDR3 bases are TGCGCCAGCAGCCAAGGGACCAGTACTGGGGAGCTGTTTTTT.

This clonotype was seen only a few times. This chain connects TRBV10-3 to TRBJ2-1; 9 bases align to TRBD2. J was trimmed by 0 bases and V by 2 bases; bases with no gene match: 5. Germline assignment: CDR1 ENHRY and CDR2 SYGVKD. The CDR3 extends over 17 amino acids. CDR3 amino acids: CAISEAGLASSYNEQFF. CDR3 nucleotides: TGTGCCATCAGTGAGGCTGGACTAGCGAGCTCCTACAATGAGCAGTTCTTC.

This clonotype was detected only a few times. V is TRBV5-5 and J is TRBJ1-4; TRBD1 aligns across 10 bases. This CDR3 has 16 amino acids. The germline V gene has CDR1 SGHKS and CDR2 YYEKEE (reference sequence). The V segment lost 2 bases and the J segment 8 bases; nucleotides outside the gene matches: 9. This CDR3 reads CASSFPPGQGDEKLFF. CDR3 sequence (DNA): TGTGCCAGCAGCTTCCCGCCCGGACAGGGGGACGAAAAACTGTTTTTT.

This clonotype was seen only a few times. This sequence joins TRBV5-4 and TRBJ1-5, with 8 bases identical to TRBD1. Unmatched junction bases numbered 4, after V lost 2 bases and J lost 6 bases. This CDR3 has 14 residues. The germline gives CDR1 SGHNT, CDR2 YYREEE (reference sequence). Here the CDR3 DNA reads TGTGCCAGCAGCTTTGCAGGGGGCGCTCAGCCCCAGCATTTT. This encodes CASSFAGGAQPQHF.

The chain employs TRBV27 and TRBJ2-6; perhaps TRBD2 as D (5 bases). V lost 6 bases and J 2 bases, leaving 23 bases between the germline ends. The CDR3 is 19 residues long. Germline assignment: CDR1 MNHEY and CDR2 SMNVEV (reference sequence). CDR3 amino acids: CASRTIIGEKKAGANVLTF. In nucleotides, the CDR3 is TGTGCCAGCAGAACAATAATCGGGGAAAAAAAGGCTGGGGCCAACGTCCTGACTTTC. The full variable domain, completed using reference TRBV27 and TRBJ2-6, is EAQVTQNPRYLITVTGKKLTVTCSQNMNHEYMSWYRQDPGLGLRQIYYSMNVEVTDKGDVPEGYKVSRKEKRNFPLILESPSPNQTSLYFCASRTIIGEKKAGANVLTFGAGSRLTVL.